This T cell receptor beta chain was identified in a study of OX40 agonist ivuxolimab in advanced cancers. Exclusion of a patient followed from autoimmune disease history or systemic immunosuppression. V was shortened by 1 base and J by 0 bases, with 12 bases between the two germline ends. Per the germline V gene, CDR1 is SGHVS and CDR2 is FQNEAQ. CDR3 size: 17 residues. The protocol was immunoSEQ multiplex PCR, while the TCRdb copy is restricted to in-frame clones and leaves out a portion. The sample holds fewer than 120,000 clones, roughly nine tenths seen once. The chain carries TRBV7-8 and TRBJ2-2; D call uncertain. This specimen was CD4+ or CD8+ T cells sorted from blood, taken in a trial of the OX40 agonist ivuxolimab. This TCR was recovered from an adult with an advanced solid tumor such as melanoma, head and neck, liver or kidney cancer. The CDR3 protein is CASSLEWAFANTGELFF. CDR3 nucleotide sequence: TGTGCCAGCAGCTTAGAATGGGCGTTCGCGAACACCGGGGAGCTGTTTTTT.